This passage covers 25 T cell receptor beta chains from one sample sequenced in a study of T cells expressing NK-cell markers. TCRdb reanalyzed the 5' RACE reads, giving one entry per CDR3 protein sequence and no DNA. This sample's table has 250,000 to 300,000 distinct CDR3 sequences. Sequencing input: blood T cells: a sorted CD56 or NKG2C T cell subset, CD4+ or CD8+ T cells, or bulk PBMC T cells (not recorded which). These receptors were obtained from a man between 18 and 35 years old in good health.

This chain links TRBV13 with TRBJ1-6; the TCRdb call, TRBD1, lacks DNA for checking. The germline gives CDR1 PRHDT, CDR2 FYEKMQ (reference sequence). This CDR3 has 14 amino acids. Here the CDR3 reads CASSFRETYSPLHF.

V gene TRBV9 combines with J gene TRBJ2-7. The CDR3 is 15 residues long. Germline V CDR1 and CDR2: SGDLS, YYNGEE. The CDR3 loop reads CASSVGTHSSYEQYF.

CDR3 in amino acids: CSATPSGAPYEQYF. V and J are TRBV20-1 and TRBJ2-7; the D gene TCRdb calls, TRBD2, cannot be checked with no DNA. This CDR3 comprises 14 residues. Germline V gives CDR1 DFQATT, CDR2 SNEGSKA (reference sequence).

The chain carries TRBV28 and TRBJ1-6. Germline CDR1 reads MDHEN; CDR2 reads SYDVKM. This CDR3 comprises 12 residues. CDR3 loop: CASSGRVLTYHF.

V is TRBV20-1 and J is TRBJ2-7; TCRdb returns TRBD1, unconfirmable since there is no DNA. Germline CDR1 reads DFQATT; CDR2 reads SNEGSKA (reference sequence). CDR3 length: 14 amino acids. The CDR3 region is CSIPRQGWDGEQYF.

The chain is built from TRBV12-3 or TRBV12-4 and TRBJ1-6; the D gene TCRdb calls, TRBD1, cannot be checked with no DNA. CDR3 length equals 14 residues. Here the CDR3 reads CASTRNRGESPLHF.

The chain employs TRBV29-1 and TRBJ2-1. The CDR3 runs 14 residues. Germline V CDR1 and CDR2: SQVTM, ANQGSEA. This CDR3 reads CSVASSDVYNEQFF.

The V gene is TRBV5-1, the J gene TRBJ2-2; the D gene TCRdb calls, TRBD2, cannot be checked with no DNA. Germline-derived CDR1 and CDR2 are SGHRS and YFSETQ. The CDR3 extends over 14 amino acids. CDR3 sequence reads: CASSFTGPYGELFF.

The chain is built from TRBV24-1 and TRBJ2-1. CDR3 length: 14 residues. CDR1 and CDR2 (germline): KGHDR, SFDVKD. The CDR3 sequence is CATSGGRNYNEQFF.

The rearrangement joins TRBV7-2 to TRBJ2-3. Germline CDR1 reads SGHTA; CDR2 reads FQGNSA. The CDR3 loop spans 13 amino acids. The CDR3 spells CASGLAVPDTQYF.

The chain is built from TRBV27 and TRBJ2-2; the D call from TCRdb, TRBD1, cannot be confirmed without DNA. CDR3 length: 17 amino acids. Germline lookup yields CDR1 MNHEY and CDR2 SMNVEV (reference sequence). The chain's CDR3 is CASSPGTGVKNTGELFF.

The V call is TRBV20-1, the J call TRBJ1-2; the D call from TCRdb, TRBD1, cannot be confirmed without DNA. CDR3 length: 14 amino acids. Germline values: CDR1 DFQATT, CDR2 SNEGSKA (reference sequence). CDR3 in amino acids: CSARDRARVTGYTF.

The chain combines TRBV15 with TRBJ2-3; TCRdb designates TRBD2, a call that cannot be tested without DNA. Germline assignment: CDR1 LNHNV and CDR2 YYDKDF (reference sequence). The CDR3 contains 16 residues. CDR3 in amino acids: CATSSALADYTDTQYF.

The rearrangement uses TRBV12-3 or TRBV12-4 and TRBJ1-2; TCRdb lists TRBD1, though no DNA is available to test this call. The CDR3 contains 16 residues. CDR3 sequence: CASSLDARGRVYGYTF.

CDR3 sequence reads: CAISETDPRGVGGNTIYF. The rearrangement uses TRBV10-3 and TRBJ1-3; TCRdb's D call, TRBD1, is unchecked because there is no DNA. Germline V lookup: CDR1 ENHRY, CDR2 SYGVKD. CDR3 length equals 18 residues.

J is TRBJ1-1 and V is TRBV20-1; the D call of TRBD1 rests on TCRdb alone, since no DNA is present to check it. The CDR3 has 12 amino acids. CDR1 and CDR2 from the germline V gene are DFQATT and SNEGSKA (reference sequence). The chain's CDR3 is CSARSGTVEAFF.

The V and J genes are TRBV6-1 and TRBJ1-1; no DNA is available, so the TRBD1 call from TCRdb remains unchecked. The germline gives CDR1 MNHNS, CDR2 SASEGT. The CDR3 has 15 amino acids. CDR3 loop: CASFTADSGGTEAFF.

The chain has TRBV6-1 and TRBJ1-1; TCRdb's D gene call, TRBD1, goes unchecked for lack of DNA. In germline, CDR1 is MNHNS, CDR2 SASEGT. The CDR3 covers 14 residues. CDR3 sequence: CASRDTGVNTEAFF.

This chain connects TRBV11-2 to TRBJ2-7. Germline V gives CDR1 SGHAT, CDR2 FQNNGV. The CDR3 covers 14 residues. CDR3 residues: CASSSVSYSYEQYF.

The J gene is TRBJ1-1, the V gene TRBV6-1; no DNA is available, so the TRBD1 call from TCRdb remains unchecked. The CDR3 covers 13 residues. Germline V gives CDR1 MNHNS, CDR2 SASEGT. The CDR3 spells CASSGQINTEAFF.

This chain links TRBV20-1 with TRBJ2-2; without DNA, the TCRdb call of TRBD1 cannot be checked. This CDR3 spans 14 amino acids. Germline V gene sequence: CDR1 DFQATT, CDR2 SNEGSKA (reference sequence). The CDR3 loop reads CSARVSDSYGELFF.

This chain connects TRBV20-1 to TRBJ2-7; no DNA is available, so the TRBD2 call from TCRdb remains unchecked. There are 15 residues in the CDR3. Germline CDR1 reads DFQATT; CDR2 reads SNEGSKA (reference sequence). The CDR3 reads CSARKNSGIYYEQYF.

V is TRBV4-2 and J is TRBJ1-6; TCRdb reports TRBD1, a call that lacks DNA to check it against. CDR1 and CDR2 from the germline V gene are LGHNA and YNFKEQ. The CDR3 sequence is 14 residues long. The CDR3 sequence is CASSRGTGNSPLHF.

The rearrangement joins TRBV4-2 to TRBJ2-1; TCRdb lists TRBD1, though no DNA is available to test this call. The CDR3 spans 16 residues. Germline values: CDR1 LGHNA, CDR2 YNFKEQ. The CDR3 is CASSQGPQSRGFEQFF.

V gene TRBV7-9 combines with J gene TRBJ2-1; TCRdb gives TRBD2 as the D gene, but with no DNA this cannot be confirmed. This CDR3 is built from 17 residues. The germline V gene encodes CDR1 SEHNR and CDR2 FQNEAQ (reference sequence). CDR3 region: CASSGRTSGRIFIEQFF.